One and the same sample provided the 26 T cell receptor beta chains below, sequenced in a study of shared clonotypes between healthy human individuals. Profiled with immunoSEQ multiplex PCR; TCRdb holds only in-frame clones, not every one. Of some 2,000,000 clones listed, about 95% were seen once; the top ten hold approximately 1.2%. In the naive CD8 group, cells lacked CD45RO and were positively selected for CCR7, so terminally differentiated effector memory CD45RA+ cells were left out. Sample: naive CD8+ T cells sorted from blood. The receptor source for this set is a man aged 18 to 29 in good health.

The CDR3 loop is CASSSPLEQAPPYEQYF. CDR3 nucleotides: TGTGCCAGCAGCTCCCCCTTGGAGCAGGCGCCACCCTACGAGCAGTACTTC. This rearrangement joins TRBV5-6 to TRBJ2-7; the D is unclear. The germline V gene has CDR1 SGHDT and CDR2 YYEEEE. The V gene lost 3 bases and the J gene lost 2 bases, with 21 bases spanning the gap. The CDR3 is made up of 17 amino acids.

V usage is TRBV27 and J usage is TRBJ2-5, with D possibly being TRBD2 (5 bases). Trimming cost V 0 bases and J 2 bases, with 10 bases left between them. The CDR3 is 15 residues long. The germline gives CDR1 MNHEY, CDR2 SMNVEV (reference sequence). CDR3 in amino acids: CASSLSPAEQETQYF. The CDR3 DNA reads TGTGCCAGCAGTTTATCCCCAGCGGAACAAGAGACCCAGTACTTC.

Note on this clone: Sequence at one end of the junction differs from germline and may be a read error. The genes are TRBV7-2 and TRBJ2-7, with 7 bases fitting TRBD1. The CDR3 has 11 residues. Per germline, CDR1 SGHTA and CDR2 FQGNSA. This CDR3 is CASSLGTGAIF. The CDR3 nucleotides are TGTGCCAGCAGCTTAGGTACAGGGGCCATATTC. The whole variable domain, filled in from reference TRBV7-2 and TRBJ2-7, reads GAGVSQSPSNKVTEKGKDVELRCDPISGHTALYWYRQSLGQGLEFLIYFQGNSAPDKSGLPSDRFSAERTGGSVSTLTIQRTQQEDSAVYLCASSLGTGAIFGPGTRLTVT.

V and J are TRBV4-1 and TRBJ2-7; D gene ambiguous. Trimming removed 6 bases from V and 3 bases from J, with 15 bases in between. This CDR3 comprises 14 residues. In germline, CDR1 is MGHRA, CDR2 YSYEKL. The chain's CDR3 is CASRLEIVGYEQYF. In DNA form, the CDR3 reads TGCGCCAGCAGGTTGGAGATAGTAGGCTACGAGCAGTACTTC.

V usage is TRBV4-1 and J usage is TRBJ2-7; the D gene is possibly TRBD1 (6 bases). There are 14 residues in the CDR3. The germline CDR1 and CDR2 sequences are MGHRA and YSYEKL. The V end lost 4 bases, the J end lost 3 bases, and 13 bases lay between the germline ends. DNA of the CDR3: TGCGCCAGCAGCCCTGAACCGGACAGCTACGAGCAGTACTTC. Residues: CASSPEPDSYEQYF.

This chain connects TRBV4-1 to TRBJ2-7, with 12 positions matching TRBD1. The V segment lost 1 base and the J segment 5 bases; nucleotides outside the gene matches: 6. The CDR3 spans 16 residues. Germline V gene lookup returns CDR1 MGHRA and CDR2 YSYEKL. CDR3 sequence reads: CASSQGPGTGGHEQYF. In DNA, the CDR3 is TGCGCCAGCAGCCAAGGCCCCGGGACAGGGGGCCACGAGCAGTACTTC.

The J gene is TRBJ2-3, the V gene TRBV25-1; D is uncertain. Trimming removed 1 base at V and 3 bases at J, with 2 bases between. This CDR3 region has 12 residues. Germline V gives CDR1 MGHDK, CDR2 SYGVNS. CDR3 residues: CASSEWTDTQYF. The CDR3 DNA reads TGTGCCAGCAGTGAATGGACAGATACGCAGTATTTT. Drawing the rest from reference TRBV25-1 and TRBJ2-3, the complete variable domain is EADIYQTPRYLVIGTGKKITLECSQTMGHDKMYWYQQDPGMELHLIHYSYGVNSTEKGDLSSESTVSRIRTEHFPLTLESARPSHTSQYLCASSEWTDTQYFGPGTRLTVL.

Comment on this clone: This sample includes further DNA sequences coding for the same CDR3. This chain uses TRBV28 with TRBJ2-7; no reliable D call. Trimming shortened V by 2 bases and J by 6 bases, and 5 bases separated the two germline ends. This CDR3 is built from 11 residues. Germline V gene data show CDR1 as MDHEN and CDR2 as SYDVKM. CDR3 protein: CASSLMGEQYF. CDR3 DNA: TGTGCCAGCAGTTTAATGGGCGAGCAGTACTTC.

This chain joins TRBV28 and TRBJ1-1; tentatively, D is TRBD1 (5 bases). Trimming stripped 7 bases from V and 6 bases from J, with 15 bases between. This CDR3 is built from 13 residues. Germline CDR1 MDHEN, CDR2 SYDVKM. The CDR3 reads CASINHRRSEAFF. In DNA, the CDR3 is TGTGCCAGCATTAATCACAGGCGCTCTGAAGCTTTCTTT.

This clone was counted only a few times. The chain has TRBV30 and TRBJ2-1; no firm D call. With 1 base removed from V and 10 bases from J, the gap between germline ends came to 8 bases. CDR1 GTSNPN and CDR2 SVGIG come from the germline V gene (reference sequence). The CDR3 extends over 11 amino acids. The CDR3 is CAWSAESEQFF. The CDR3 DNA reads TGTGCCTGGAGTGCCGAATCCGAGCAGTTCTTC.

This clone was picked up one time. This chain uses TRBV5-1 with TRBJ1-5; D may be TRBD1 (5 bases). The germline V gene encodes CDR1 SGHRS and CDR2 YFSETQ. This CDR3 is built from 13 residues. Deletions cut 4 bases from V and 4 bases from J, with 9 bases between. The DNA for the CDR3 is TGCGCCAGCAGCACGGACAAGAATCAGCCCCAGCATTTT. This gives the protein CASSTDKNQPQHF.

Concerning this clone itself: Other DNA sequences in the sample encode the same CDR3. This chain joins TRBV11-2 and TRBJ1-2; no definite D call. CDR3 length equals 13 residues. Germline CDR1 and CDR2: SGHAT and FQNNGV. The V end lost 5 bases, the J end lost 0 bases, and 7 bases lay between the germline ends. The CDR3 bases are TGTGCCAGCAGCCTGGAAGCTAACTATGGCTACACCTTC. Residues: CASSLEANYGYTF.

The rearrangement uses TRBV5-1 and TRBJ2-7; the D gene is possibly TRBD1 (5 bases). V shed 4 bases and J shed 1 base, with 27 bases lying between them. CDR1 SGHRS and CDR2 YFSETQ come from the germline V gene. The CDR3 consists of 19 residues. CDR3 residues: CASSPSPPQDPLDSYEQYF. In DNA form, the CDR3 reads TGCGCCAGCAGCCCGTCTCCCCCACAGGATCCTTTAGATTCCTACGAGCAGTACTTC.

This clone was observed once. This sequence joins TRBV18 and TRBJ1-1; tentatively, D is TRBD1 (6 bases). Trimming took off 4 bases at V and 3 bases at J, with 15 bases between the two ends. Germline assignment: CDR1 KGHSH and CDR2 LQKENI. The CDR3 has 15 residues. CDR3 sequence reads: CASSQPDSGYTEAFF. In nucleotides, the CDR3 is TGTGCCAGCTCACAACCGGACAGTGGGTACACTGAAGCTTTCTTT.

CDR3 bases: TGTGCCAGCAGCTTTCTGTCAGGGGGTCGGTACGAGCAGTACTTC. Protein product: CASSFLSGGRYEQYF. The gene calls are TRBV7-9 and TRBJ2-7; 7 bases are shared with TRBD1. CDR1 SEHNR and CDR2 FQNEAQ come from the germline V gene (reference sequence). CDR3 length equals 15 residues. V lost 3 bases, J lost 4 bases, and 9 bases stayed unmatched.

This rearrangement joins TRBV18 to TRBJ2-1, with unresolved D. V dropped 4 bases and J dropped 10 bases, with 11 bases sitting between them. The CDR3 extends over 12 amino acids. Germline lookup yields CDR1 KGHSH and CDR2 LQKENI. The CDR3 spells CASSLLYGEQFF. The CDR3 DNA sequence: TGTGCCAGCTCACTACTGTACGGGGAGCAGTTCTTC.

The gene calls are TRBV2 and TRBJ2-1, with TRBD2 matching 10 bases. The V gene's germline CDR1 is SNHLY and CDR2 FYNNEI. The CDR3 length is 18 residues. The J segment lost 7 bases and the V segment lost 4 bases, leaving 16 bases of the junction unmatched. For the CDR3, the DNA is TGTGCCAGCAGTGGTCTAGCGGGAGCCCTGTCTCAGTGGAATGAGCAGTTCTTC. Protein sequence: CASSGLAGALSQWNEQFF.

The gene calls are TRBV2 and TRBJ2-4; D is unresolved. Germline-derived CDR1 and CDR2 are SNHLY and FYNNEI. CDR3 length: 13 amino acids. V was trimmed by 0 bases and J by 5 bases, leaving 5 bases between them. The CDR3 reads CASSEATENIQYF. DNA of the CDR3: TGTGCCAGCAGTGAAGCAACAGAAAACATTCAGTACTTC.

A note on this clone: The sample contains more than one DNA sequence encoding this CDR3. This chain connects TRBV6-5 to TRBJ2-7, with D possibly being TRBD2 (5 bases). The CDR3 contains 14 residues. With 0 bases removed from V and 1 base from J, the gap between germline ends came to 7 bases. In germline, CDR1 is MNHEY, CDR2 SVGAGI. The CDR3 DNA follows: TGTGCCAGCAGTTACTCCGGGGAATCCTACGAGCAGTACTTC. Its translation is CASSYSGESYEQYF.

The V call is TRBV9, the J call TRBJ2-7; 8 bases match TRBD2. CDR1 and CDR2 (germline): SGDLS, YYNGEE. The CDR3 totals 14 residues. With V trimmed by 0 bases and J by 7 bases, 6 bases remained unmatched. CDR3 region: CASSVDQREREQYF. The CDR3, as DNA: TGTGCCAGCAGCGTAGATCAGCGGGAGAGGGAGCAGTACTTC. Combining the CDR3 with reference TRBV9 and TRBJ2-7 gives the whole variable domain DSGVTQTPKHLITATGQRVTLRCSPRSGDLSVYWYQQSLDQGLQFLIQYYNGEERAKGNILERFSAQQFPDLHSELNLSSLELGDSALYFCASSVDQREREQYFGPGTRLTVT.

The rearrangement links TRBV5-1 to TRBJ2-7; maybe TRBD2 (6 bases). CDR1 and CDR2 from the germline V gene are SGHRS and YFSETQ. The ends were cut back, 2 bases at V and 4 bases at J, with 16 bases in the middle. The CDR3 sequence is 15 residues long. The CDR3 sequence is CASSFEPAGRYEQYF. The CDR3 DNA follows: TGCGCCAGCAGCTTCGAACCCGCAGGGAGGTACGAGCAGTACTTC.

V gene TRBV10-1 combines with J gene TRBJ2-1; the D gene is possibly TRBD1 (6 bases). The V gene lost 3 bases and the J gene lost 13 bases, with 13 bases spanning the gap. In germline, CDR1 is WNHNN, CDR2 SYGVQD (reference sequence). This CDR3 has 12 amino acids. Here the CDR3 DNA reads TGCGCCAGCAGTGACACCACACAGGGACAGTTCTTC. It yields the protein CASSDTTQGQFF.

A word on this clone: The identical CDR3 is also encoded by other nucleotide sequences in the sample. This chain joins TRBV6-6 and TRBJ2-7; a weak D match, TRBD1 (6 bases). There are 13 residues in the CDR3. Germline V gene lookup returns CDR1 MNHNY and CDR2 SVGAGI (reference sequence). V lost 5 bases to trimming and J lost 2 bases, with 10 bases between them. CDR3 bases: TGTGCCAGCAGTCTTACAGGGACCTACGAGCAGTACTTC. It yields the protein CASSLTGTYEQYF.

As regards this clone: A read error is possible here, since a much larger clone lies one base away. The same CDR3 arises from other DNA sequences in this sample as well. This chain connects TRBV6-5 to TRBJ1-1; D gene ambiguous. The CDR3 length is 14 residues. V dropped 2 bases and J dropped 0 bases, with 7 bases sitting between them. Germline CDR1 reads MNHEY; CDR2 reads SVGAGI. The CDR3 here is CASSYVGMNTEAFF. The CDR3 nucleotides are TGTGCCAGCAGTTACGTGGGGATGAACACTGAAGCTTTCTTT.

A note on this clone: An end of the junction does not agree with germline; a read error may underlie this. The rearrangement joins TRBV7-7 to TRBJ2-3; 11 bases fit TRBD1. The germline V gene has CDR1 SSHAT and CDR2 FNYEAQ (reference sequence). CDR3 length equals 15 residues. The CDR3 region has the DNA TGTGCTAGCAGCCCGCGGACAGGGGGCAGGGATACGCAGTATTTT. Its protein product is CASSPRTGGRDTQYF.

The genes are TRBV2 and TRBJ2-1; TRBD1 agrees at 7 bases. This CDR3 is built from 13 residues. Germline CDR1 reads SNHLY; CDR2 reads FYNNEI. V trimming: 8 bases; J trimming: 3 bases; junction bases outside the gene matches: 4. This CDR3 reads CASRAGGYNEQFF. DNA for the CDR3: TGTGCCAGCCGGGCAGGGGGCTACAATGAGCAGTTCTTC. Full variable domain (rest looked up from reference TRBV2 and TRBJ2-1): EPEVTQTPSHQVTQMGQEVILRCVPISNHLYFYWYRQILGQKVEFLVSFYNNEISEKSEIFDDQFSVERPDGSNFTLKIRSTKLEDSAMYFCASRAGGYNEQFFGPGTRLTVL.